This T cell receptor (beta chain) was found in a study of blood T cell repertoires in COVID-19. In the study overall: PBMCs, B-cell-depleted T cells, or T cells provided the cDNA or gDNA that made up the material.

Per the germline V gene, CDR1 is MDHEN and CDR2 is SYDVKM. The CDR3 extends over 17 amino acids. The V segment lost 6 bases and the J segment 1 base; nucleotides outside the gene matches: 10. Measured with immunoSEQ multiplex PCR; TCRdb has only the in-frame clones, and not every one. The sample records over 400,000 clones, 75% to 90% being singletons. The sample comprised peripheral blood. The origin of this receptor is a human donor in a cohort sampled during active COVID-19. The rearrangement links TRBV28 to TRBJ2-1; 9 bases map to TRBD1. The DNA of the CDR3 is TGTGCCAGCAGGACCCAAGTTGGACAGGGGTCCTACAATGAGCAGTTCTTC. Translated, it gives CASRTQVGQGSYNEQFF.